Presented here are 2 T cell receptor beta chains from one specimen sequenced in a study of T cells in Graves' hyperthyroidism and ophthalmopathy. The CDR3 regions of TCR beta were amplified from RNA transcripts. TCR CDR3 regions were first amplified by RT-PCR with HTBI primers. Via MiXCR, TCRdb re-called the multiplex PCR reads, giving one row per CDR3 protein. The sample has 490,000 or so distinct CDR3 sequences; approximately 20% are singletons. Source material: blood. These receptors were taken from a man aged 35-49 years with Graves' ophthalmopathy.

The chain's CDR3 is CASSLGLSGEQYF. CDR3 nucleotides: TGTGCCAGCAGCTTGGGACTCAGCGGAGAGCAGTACTTC. This chain uses TRBV5-8 with TRBJ2-7; tentative D call: TRBD2 (5 bases). CDR1 is SGHTS, CDR2 YDEGEE, per germline. The ends were cut back, 0 bases at V and 7 bases at J, with 11 bases in the middle. The CDR3 totals 13 residues.

This clonotype has a count of ten or more. J is TRBJ2-7 and V is TRBV28; TRBD1 matches at 12 bases. The trim removed 2 bases at V and 7 bases at J, leaving 9 bases unmatched. From germline, CDR1 is MDHEN and CDR2 SYDVKM. The CDR3 totals 16 residues. The CDR3 protein is CASSLAGTGGSWEQYF. The CDR3 DNA sequence: TGTGCCAGCAGTTTAGCCGGGACAGGGGGCTCCTGGGAGCAGTACTTC.